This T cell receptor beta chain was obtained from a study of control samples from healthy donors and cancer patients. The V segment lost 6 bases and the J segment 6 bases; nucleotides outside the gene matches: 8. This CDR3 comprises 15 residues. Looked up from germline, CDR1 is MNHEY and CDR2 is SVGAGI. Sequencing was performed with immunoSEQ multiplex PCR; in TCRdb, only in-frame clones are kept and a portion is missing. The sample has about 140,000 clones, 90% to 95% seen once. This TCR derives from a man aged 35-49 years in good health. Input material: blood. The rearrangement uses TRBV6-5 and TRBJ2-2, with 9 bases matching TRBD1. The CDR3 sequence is CASRTGGTGSGELFF. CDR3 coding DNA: TGTGCCAGCAGGACAGGGGGTACAGGATCCGGGGAGCTGTTTTTT.